The 15 T cell receptor beta chains listed next were all sequenced from one sample in a study of identical twins. A single record per CDR3 protein comes from TCRdb applying MiXCR to the 5' RACE reads. The sample records 17,000 or so distinct CDR3 sequences, 69% being singletons. The sample consisted of memory (CD45RO+) T cells sorted from blood. All receptors derive from a woman aged 18-30 years in good health. This table probably holds off-target reads from a library built for another chain.

The V gene is TRBV6-2 or TRBV6-3, the J gene TRBJ2-7; TRBD1 matches at 7 bases. The V gene end was trimmed by 4 bases and the J gene end by 3 bases; junction bases not matched to a gene: 3. The CDR3 runs to 13 residues. Per the germline V gene, CDR1 is MNHEY and CDR2 is SVGEGT. The DNA of the CDR3 is TGTGCCAGCAGTTGGGGACAGCGCTACGAGCAGTACTTC. It translates to CASSWGQRYEQYF.

The J gene is TRBJ2-1, the V gene TRBV6-6, with D possibly TRBD2 on 5 matching bases. With 4 bases removed from V and 4 bases from J, the gap between germline ends came to 11 bases. The CDR3 consists of 14 residues. Germline-derived CDR1 and CDR2 are MNHNY and SVGAGI (reference sequence). CDR3 DNA: TGTGCCAGCAGTTTGAGCGGAACTTACAATGAGCAGTTCTTC. Protein sequence: CASSLSGTYNEQFF.

This clonotype showed up just a few times. The genes are TRBV15 and TRBJ1-2; D remains unclear. Per germline, CDR1 LNHNV and CDR2 YYDKDF (reference sequence). V was pared by 0 bases and J by 4 bases, with 6 bases between. This CDR3 is 13 amino acids long. The chain's CDR3 is CATSRETSYGYTF. The CDR3 bases are TGTGCCACCAGCAGAGAGACCTCCTATGGCTACACCTTC.

The gene calls are TRBV7-2 and TRBJ2-1; TRBD1 might be the D (7 bases). The CDR3 is 13 amino acids. Between the trimmed V and J ends, which lost 3 bases and 8 bases, there was a span of 11 bases. Germline CDR1 SGHTA, CDR2 FQGNSA. The CDR3 DNA reads as TGTGCCAGCAGCTTTGGAGGGGGCCATGAGCAGTTCTTC. Its translation: CASSFGGGHEQFF.

This chain links TRBV9 with TRBJ2-1, with 8 nucleotides matching TRBD2. The J segment lost 4 bases and the V segment lost 2 bases, leaving 2 bases of the junction unmatched. This CDR3 spans 14 amino acids. CDR1 and CDR2 from the germline V gene are SGDLS and YYNGEE. CDR3 coding DNA: TGTGCCAGCAGCGTTACTAGCGGTTACAATGAGCAGTTCTTC. This encodes CASSVTSGYNEQFF.

This chain links TRBV29-1 with TRBJ2-7; D gene ambiguous. V was pared by 6 bases and J by 6 bases, with 12 bases between. Germline values: CDR1 SQVTM, CDR2 ANQGSEA. CDR3 length: 11 residues. The CDR3 is CSVRTTLEQYF. The CDR3 DNA sequence: TGCAGCGTGAGGACCACACTCGAGCAGTACTTC.

The rearrangement joins TRBV4-2 to TRBJ2-1; 12 positions match TRBD2. Germline values: CDR1 LGHNA, CDR2 YNFKEQ. The CDR3 consists of 15 residues. The junction had 5 bases not matched to a gene; V was cut back by 1 base and J by 10 bases. The CDR3 loop reads CASSQGTSGRLEQFF. CDR3 bases: TGTGCCAGCAGCCAAGGAACTAGCGGGAGGCTCGAGCAGTTCTTC.

The chain links TRBV19 to TRBJ2-5; 9 bases are shared with TRBD2. This CDR3 has 14 amino acids. Germline loops: CDR1 LNHDA, CDR2 SQIVND (reference sequence). Trimming took 6 bases from V and 1 from J; bases not matched to a gene: 3. CDR3 in amino acids: CASRKAGGQETQYF. Here the CDR3 DNA reads TGTGCCAGTAGGAAAGCGGGAGGCCAAGAGACCCAGTACTTC.

The chain carries TRBV19 and TRBJ2-3; a weak D match, TRBD2 (6 bases). V lost 6 bases and J 3 bases, leaving 13 bases between the germline ends. This CDR3 is 14 amino acids long. Germline V gives CDR1 LNHDA, CDR2 SQIVND (reference sequence). The CDR3 protein is CASRETRGTDTQYF. For the CDR3, the DNA is TGTGCCAGTAGGGAGACTAGAGGTACAGATACGCAGTATTTT.

This clonotype has a single count. V is TRBV5-4 and J is TRBJ2-3; D is undetermined. Between the trimmed V and J ends, which lost 5 bases and 1 base, there was a span of 14 bases. This CDR3 contains 15 residues. CDR1 SGHNT and CDR2 YYREEE come from the germline V gene (reference sequence). In DNA form, the CDR3 reads TGTGCCAGCAGAGTAGGGCTCCCTGGCACAGATACGCAGTATTTT. Residues: CASRVGLPGTDTQYF. The full variable domain, its missing parts supplied by reference TRBV5-4 and TRBJ2-3, is ETGVTQSPTHLIKTRGQQVTLRCSSQSGHNTVSWYQQALGQGPQFIFQYYREEENGRGNFPPRFSGLQFPNYSSELNVNALELDDSALYLCASRVGLPGTDTQYFGPGTRLTVL.

This chain uses TRBV6-1 with TRBJ2-1; D gene ambiguous. V shed 2 bases and J shed 9 bases, with 5 bases lying between them. Germline V gene data show CDR1 as MNHNS and CDR2 as SASEGT. CDR3 length: 11 amino acids. The CDR3 region is CASSEYGEQFF. The CDR3 coding sequence is TGTGCCAGCAGTGAATACGGTGAGCAGTTCTTC.

This chain uses TRBV7-2 with TRBJ2-3, with TRBD2 matching 16 bases. The CDR3 consists of 16 residues. Looked up from germline, CDR1 is SGHTA and CDR2 is FQGNSA. Trimming cost V 5 bases and J 5 bases; bases outside gene matches: 4. CDR3 sequence (DNA): TGTGCCAGCAGCATAGGGACTAGCGGGAGGGGAGATACGCAGTATTTT. This sequence encodes CASSIGTSGRGDTQYF.

This chain joins TRBV6-5 and TRBJ2-4; D gene ambiguous. There are 12 residues in the CDR3. V dropped 10 bases and J dropped 6 bases, with 13 bases sitting between them. Germline V gene lookup returns CDR1 MNHEY and CDR2 SVGAGI. The chain's CDR3 is CATRIPGNIQYF. The CDR3 region has the DNA TGTGCCACGCGGATCCCGGGAAACATTCAGTACTTC.

The chain combines TRBV29-1 with TRBJ2-3, with D uncertain. This CDR3 is built from 13 residues. The V and J ends lost 5 bases and 0 bases respectively, with 9 bases between them. Germline V gives CDR1 SQVTM, CDR2 ANQGSEA. CDR3 sequence: CSVHAASTDTQYF. CDR3 in DNA: TGCAGCGTTCACGCGGCTAGCACAGATACGCAGTATTTT.

This chain links TRBV4-2 with TRBJ2-6; 7 bases fit TRBD1. Trimming took 0 bases from V and 1 from J; bases not matched to a gene: 3. This CDR3 has 17 residues. Looked up from germline, CDR1 is LGHNA and CDR2 is YNFKEQ. CDR3 bases: TGTGCCAGCAGCCAAGAGCCAGGGGGATCTGGGGCCAACGTCCTGACTTTC. The encoded protein is CASSQEPGGSGANVLTF.